A selection of T cell receptor beta chains follows, all from one sample in a study of beta chain features in type 1 diabetes. Sequenced by immunoSEQ multiplex PCR; TCRdb stores in-frame clones only, minus some. The profile shows roughly 150,000 clones, around a tenth of them singletons. What was sequenced was central memory CD4+ T cells from blood. These TCRs come from a man aged 30-40 years with type 1 diabetes. Each CDR3 is given with its conserved first and last residue. A D gene is named only where the DNA matches it firmly. The size field is filled for only some rows; it gives once, few, many or a size class.

>TRBJ1-2|NA|NA|TRBV19
CASRREAQYNGYTF
TGTGCCAGTAGGAGGGAGGCGCAATACAATGGCTACACCTTC
>TRBJ2-3|NA|NA|TRBV7-7
CASSQGTGTDTQYF
TGTGCTAGCAGCCAGGGGACGGGGACAGATACGCAGTATTTT
>TRBJ2-5|few|NA|TRBV23-1
CASSHAREETQYF
TGCGCCAGCAGTCATGCCAGGGAAGAGACCCAGTACTTC
>TRBJ2-7|few|TRBD1|TRBV5-1
CASTGDSSYEQYF
TGCGCCAGCACTGGGGACAGCTCCTACGAGCAGTACTTC
>TRBJ1-3|few|NA|TRBV29-1
CSVRMGSGGNTIYF
TGCAGCGTTCGAATGGGGAGCGGTGGAAACACCATATATTTT
>TRBJ2-1|few|TRBD1|TRBV5-5
CASSIRRTGSNEQFF
TGTGCCAGCAGCATCCGACGGACAGGCTCTAATGAGCAGTTCTTC
>TRBJ2-7|NA|TRBD2|TRBV10-2
CASSDGSGRVQYF
TGCGCCAGCAGTGATGGTAGCGGGAGGGTGCAGTACTTC
>TRBJ2-2|NA|TRBD1|TRBV7-3
CASSFAPGQANTGELFF
TGTGCCAGCAGCTTCGCCCCGGGACAGGCGAACACCGGGGAGCTGTTTTTT
>TRBJ2-1|few|NA|TRBV10-3
CAISESGGGSENEQFF
TGTGCCATCAGTGAGTCGGGGGGTGGCTCTGAAAATGAGCAGTTCTTC
>TRBJ2-3|NA|NA|TRBV4-2
CASSQDRGDTQYF
TGTGCCAGCAGCCAAGATCGGGGGGATACGCAGTATTTT
>TRBJ2-7|few|NA|TRBV5-4
CASSLGSSYEQYF
TGTGCCAGCAGCTTGGGGAGTTCCTACGAGCAGTACTTC
>TRBJ2-7|few|NA|TRBV28
CASSLRWEQYF
TGTGCCAGCAGTCTCCGGTGGGAGCAGTACTTC
>TRBJ2-7|NA|NA|TRBV6-6
CASSYSTGRSYEQYF
TGTGCCAGCAGTTACTCGACGGGGAGGTCCTACGAGCAGTACTTC
>TRBJ2-7|NA|NA|TRBV27
CASSSLGASMGYEQYF
TGTGCCAGCAGTTCATTGGGGGCCTCAATGGGCTACGAGCAGTACTTC
>TRBJ2-7|NA|NA|TRBV6-1
CASSEGFRRLEQYF
TGTGCCAGCAGTGAAGGGTTCCGAAGACTCGAGCAGTACTTC
>TRBJ1-2|few|NA|TRBV5-6
CASSLRAGVGYTF
TGTGCCAGCAGCTTACGGGCAGGGGTTGGCTACACCTTC
>TRBJ2-2|few|TRBD2|TRBV5-4
CASSLGLAPGELFF
TGTGCCAGCAGCTTGGGACTAGCGCCCGGGGAGCTGTTTTTT
>TRBJ2-4|NA|NA|TRBV2
CASSEEGAKNIQYF
TGTGCCAGCAGTGAGGAGGGGGCCAAAAACATTCAGTACTTC
>TRBJ1-5|few|NA|TRBV7-2
CASSAQGSQPQHF
TGTGCCAGCAGCGCACAGGGAAGTCAGCCCCAGCATTTT
>TRBJ1-2|NA|TRBD1|TRBV4-2
CASSQVDRGSGGSEGYTF
TGTGCCAGCAGCCAAGTAGACAGGGGCAGCGGCGGCTCGGAGGGCTACACCTTC
>TRBJ2-6|few|TRBD1|TRBV5-1
CASSPETGGAVGANVLTF
TGCGCCAGCAGCCCGGAAACAGGGGGCGCGGTCGGGGCCAACGTCCTGACTTTC
>TRBJ1-3|few|NA|TRBV6-6
CASSPNSGNTIYF
TGTGCCAGCAGCCCCAACTCTGGAAACACCATATATTTT
>TRBJ1-2|NA|TRBD1|TRBV7-2
CASSFGTGGRGGYTF
TGTGCCAGCAGCTTTGGGACAGGGGGGCGCGGTGGCTACACCTTC
>TRBJ2-1|NA|TRBD2|TRBV7-9
CASEAGDPRNNEQFF
TGTGCCAGCGAAGCGGGAGACCCTAGAAACAATGAGCAGTTCTTC
>TRBJ1-2|few|TRBD1|TRBV10-3
CAISESGTGREGYTF
TGTGCCATCAGTGAGTCTGGGACAGGGCGTGAGGGCTACACCTTC
>TRBJ2-6|NA|NA|TRBV18
CASSPNSVGGSGANVLTF
TGTGCCAGCTCACCTAATAGCGTCGGGGGATCTGGGGCCAACGTCCTGACTTTC
>TRBJ2-2|NA|NA|TRBV6-1
CASSEQIGGTGELFF
TGTGCCAGCAGTGAACAGATAGGAGGAACCGGGGAGCTGTTTTTT
>TRBJ2-3|few|NA|TRBV2
CASSAGADTQYF
TGTGCCAGCAGTGCCGGGGCAGATACGCAGTATTTT
>TRBJ2-1|NA|TRBD2|TRBV7-9
CASSLDLAGGGVYNEQFF
TGTGCCAGCAGCTTAGACCTAGCGGGAGGGGGGGTCTACAATGAGCAGTTCTTC
>TRBJ2-5|few|NA|TRBV4-3
CASSQDSWETQYF
TGCGCCAGCAGCCAAGACAGTTGGGAGACCCAGTACTTC
>TRBJ2-3|few|NA|TRBV5-4
CASSSTLSGTDTQYF
TGTGCCAGCAGCAGTACGCTCTCCGGGACAGATACGCAGTATTTT
>TRBJ2-1|NA|TRBD2|TRBV10-3
CAISWTSGLMNEQFF
TGTGCCATCAGTTGGACTAGCGGCCTCATGAATGAGCAGTTCTTC
>TRBJ2-1|few|NA|TRBV7-2
CASSRHRDGGEQFF
TGTGCCAGCAGCCGCCACCGGGACGGGGGTGAGCAGTTCTTC
>TRBJ1-5|few|TRBD1|TRBV6-5
CASSYSRTGDQPQHF
TGTGCCAGCAGTTACTCTAGGACAGGGGACCAGCCCCAGCATTTT
>TRBJ2-7|few|NA|TRBV2
CASKGGGSGYEQYF
TGTGCCAGCAAAGGAGGGGGCTCAGGCTACGAGCAGTACTTC
>TRBJ1-5|few|NA|TRBV5-5
CASSLDPSRDQPQHF
TGTGCCAGCAGCTTGGATCCGTCAAGAGATCAGCCCCAGCATTTT
>TRBJ1-2|few|TRBD1|TRBV7-8
CASSYVTGDYGYTF
TGTGCCAGCAGCTATGTGACAGGGGACTATGGCTACACCTTC
>TRBJ1-3|NA|NA|TRBV7-2
CASSLGLSGNTIYF
TGTGCCAGCAGCTTGGGCCTCTCTGGAAACACCATATATTTT
>TRBJ2-7|few|TRBD1|TRBV7-3
CASSALGQGGDEQYF
TGTGCCAGCAGCGCACTCGGACAGGGTGGGGACGAGCAGTACTTC
>TRBJ2-7|few|TRBD2|TRBV19
CASSRVAGTYEQYF
TGTGCCAGTAGTAGGGTAGCGGGGACCTACGAGCAGTACTTC
>TRBJ2-5|few|NA|TRBV28
CASSFPGMPETQYF
TGTGCCAGCAGTTTTCCTGGCATGCCGGAGACCCAGTACTTC
>TRBJ1-1|few|NA|TRBV27
CASSRVGTEAFF
TGTGCCAGCAGTCGCGTCGGCACTGAAGCTTTCTTT
>TRBJ2-3|NA|NA|TRBV5-1
CASTVAVSTDTQYF
TGCGCCAGCACAGTAGCCGTTAGCACAGATACGCAGTATTTT
>TRBJ1-2|few|NA|TRBV5-4
CASSLQNYGYTF
TGTGCCAGCAGCTTGCAGAACTATGGCTACACCTTC
>TRBJ1-5|NA|NA|TRBV28
CATSTGLIGPQHF
TGTGCCACCTCTACTGGGCTTATTGGTCCCCAGCATTTT
>TRBJ2-5|few|NA|TRBV5-1
CASSLVNRAGETQYF
TGCGCCAGCAGCTTGGTCAACAGGGCTGGAGAGACCCAGTACTTC
>TRBJ1-1|few|NA|TRBV18
CASSLQGTLMNTEAFF
TGTGCCAGCTCACTCCAGGGTACCCTCATGAACACTGAAGCTTTCTTT
>TRBJ2-7|NA|TRBD2|TRBV4-2
CASSQKSTVLAESYEQYF
TGTGCCAGCAGCCAAAAGTCTACTGTACTAGCGGAGTCCTACGAGCAGTACTTC
>TRBJ1-5|NA|TRBD1|TRBV6-5
CASSPTGDGAQHF
TGTGCCAGCAGCCCGACAGGGGATGGGGCCCAGCATTTT
>TRBJ1-1|few|NA|TRBV28
CASSLIGGVEAFF
TGTGCCAGCAGTTTAATCGGGGGGGTTGAAGCTTTCTTT
>TRBJ1-2|once|NA|TRBV7-8
CASSFGGDEGYTF
TGTGCCAGCAGCTTCGGCGGAGACGAGGGCTACACCTTC
>TRBJ1-5|few|NA|TRBV5-6
CASSLERYSNQPQHF
TGTGCCAGCAGCTTGGAACGGTATAGCAATCAGCCCCAGCATTTT
>TRBJ1-5|NA|NA|TRBV2
CASSEAPLRARHF
TGTGCCAGCAGTGAAGCCCCTTTGAGGGCGCGGCATTTT
>TRBJ1-1|few|NA|TRBV6-5
CASSYSGVTNTEAFF
TGTGCCAGCAGTTACTCAGGGGTTACGAACACTGAAGCTTTCTTT
>TRBJ1-1|few|NA|TRBV5-4
CASSLSSNTEAFF
TGTGCCAGCAGCTTGTCTTCGAACACTGAAGCTTTCTTT
>TRBJ2-1|few|TRBD2|TRBV6-5
CASSYPPWREKEQFF
TGTGCCAGCAGTTACCCCCCTTGGCGGGAGAAGGAGCAGTTCTTC
>TRBJ1-4|NA|TRBD1|TRBV5-1
CASSLDGTGDEKLFF
TGCGCCAGCAGCTTGGATGGGACAGGGGATGAAAAACTGTTTTTT